This T cell receptor (beta chain) was observed in a study of cytomegalovirus exposure and HLA in healthy donors. Study context: Previous work identified 95 million to 120 million unique TCR beta sequences from 150 million to 200 million T cells. Study-level results: A few of the chains that were CMV-associated were confirmed in vitro to be specific for CMV antigens. Common viral pathogens seemed, in a later analysis, to connect with several of the most significant clusters.

This clone was seen only a few times. Its target is unknown. PCR employed 60 Vbeta and 13 Jbeta primers. This table comes from immunoSEQ multiplex PCR, and its TCRdb copy is limited to in-frame clones, with some not included. There are over 100,000 clones in the sample; around 78% occur only once, and approximately 1.8% lies in the top ten. CDR1 LNHNV and CDR2 YYDKDF come from the germline V gene (reference sequence). The CDR3 sequence is 15 residues long. The V and J ends lost 6 bases and 8 bases respectively, with 20 bases between them. The source material was PBMCs. The source is a female donor in good health and CMV-seropositive. V and J are TRBV15 and TRBJ2-1; a possible D gene is TRBD1 (7 bases). In DNA form, the CDR3 reads TGTGCCACCAGAGGCGGGACAGTCGAGGCGGATGAGCAGTTCTTC. Translating gives CATRGGTVEADEQFF.